This TCR beta chain was sequenced for a study of radiotherapy plus CTLA-4 blockade in lung cancer. Study conclusions and caveats: TCR clones of tumor origin grew in blood after radiotherapy plus ipilimumab.

Sequencing was performed with immunoSEQ multiplex PCR; in TCRdb, only in-frame clones are kept and a portion is missing. This sample yields about 85,000 clones, of which more than 75% are seen a single time; more than 2% belongs to the top ten. Regarding this clone: The antigen remains unidentified.

Those with chemo-refractory metastatic non-small-cell lung cancer were treated with focal radiation combined with CTLA-4 blockade using ipilimumab. CDR1 and CDR2 (germline): LNHDA, SQIVND (reference sequence). The ends were cut back, 7 bases at V and 5 bases at J, with 9 bases in the middle. CDR3 length equals 13 residues. Here the sequenced sample was peripheral blood, taken from a patient treated with radiotherapy plus ipilimumab. This sequence joins TRBV19 and TRBJ1-6; no clear D. The source of this sequence is a human donor with non-small cell lung cancer who had a partial response to radiotherapy plus ipilimumab. The chain's CDR3 is CASTRDNNSPLHF. As DNA, the CDR3 is TGTGCCAGTACCCGAGATAATAATTCACCCCTCCACTTT.